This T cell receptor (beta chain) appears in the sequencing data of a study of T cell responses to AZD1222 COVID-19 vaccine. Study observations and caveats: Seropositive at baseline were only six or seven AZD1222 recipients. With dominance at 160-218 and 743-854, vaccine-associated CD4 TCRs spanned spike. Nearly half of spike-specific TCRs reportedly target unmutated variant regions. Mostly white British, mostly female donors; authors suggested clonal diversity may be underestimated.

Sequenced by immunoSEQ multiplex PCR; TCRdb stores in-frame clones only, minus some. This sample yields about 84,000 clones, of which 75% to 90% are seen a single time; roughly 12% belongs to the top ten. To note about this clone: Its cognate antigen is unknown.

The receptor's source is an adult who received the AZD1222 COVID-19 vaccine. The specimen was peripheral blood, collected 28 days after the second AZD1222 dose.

The CDR3 protein is CASSSTISGTGEAFF. The CDR3 DNA reads TGTGCCAGCAGCTCGACCATCTCCGGGACAGGGGAAGCTTTCTTT. The V call is TRBV11-3, the J call TRBJ1-1, with 9 bases lining up with TRBD1. V lost 4 bases, J lost 8 bases, and 11 bases stayed unmatched. CDR3 length equals 15 residues. Germline V gene data show CDR1 as SGHNT and CDR2 as YENEEA. Based on the CDR3 plus reference TRBV11-3 and TRBJ1-1, the full variable domain is EAGVVQSPRYKIIEKKQPVAFWCNPISGHNTLYWYLQNLGQGPELLIRYENEEAVDDSQLPKDRFSAERLKGVDSTLKIQPAELGDSAVYLCASSSTISGTGEAFFGQGTRLTVV.